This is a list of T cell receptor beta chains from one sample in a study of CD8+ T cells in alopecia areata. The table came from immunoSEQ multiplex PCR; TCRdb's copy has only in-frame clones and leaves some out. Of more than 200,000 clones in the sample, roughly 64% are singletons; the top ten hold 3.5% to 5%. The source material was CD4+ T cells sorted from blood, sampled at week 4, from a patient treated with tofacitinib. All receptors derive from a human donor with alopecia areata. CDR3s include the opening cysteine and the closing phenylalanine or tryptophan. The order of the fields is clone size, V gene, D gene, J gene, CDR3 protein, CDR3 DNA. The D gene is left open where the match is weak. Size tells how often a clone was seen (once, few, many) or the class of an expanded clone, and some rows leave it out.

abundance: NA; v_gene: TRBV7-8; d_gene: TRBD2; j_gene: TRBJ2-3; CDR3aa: CASSFRTSGPASTDTQYF; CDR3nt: TGTGCCAGCAGCTTTCGGACTAGCGGGCCTGCTAGCACAGATACGCAGTATTTT
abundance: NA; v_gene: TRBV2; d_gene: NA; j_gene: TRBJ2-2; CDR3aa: CASSEGKNTGELFF; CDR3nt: TGTGCCAGCAGTGAGGGCAAGAACACCGGGGAGCTGTTTTTT
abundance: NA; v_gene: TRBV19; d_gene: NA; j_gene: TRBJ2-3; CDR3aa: CASSKQGGTDTQYF; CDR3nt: TGTGCCAGTAGTAAGCAGGGCGGCACAGATACGCAGTATTTT
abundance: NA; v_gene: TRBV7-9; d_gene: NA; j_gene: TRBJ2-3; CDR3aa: CASSLGLDTDTQYF; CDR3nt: TGTGCCAGCAGCCTGGGACTCGACACCGATACGCAGTATTTT
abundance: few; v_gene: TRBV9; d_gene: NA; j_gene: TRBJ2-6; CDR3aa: CASSRTPGANVLTF; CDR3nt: TGTGCCAGCAGCCGCACCCCTGGGGCCAACGTCCTGACTTTC
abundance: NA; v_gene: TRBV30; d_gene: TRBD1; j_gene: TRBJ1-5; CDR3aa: CAWTLGTGGAGQPQHF; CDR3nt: TGTGCCTGGACCTTAGGGACAGGGGGCGCGGGACAGCCCCAGCATTTT
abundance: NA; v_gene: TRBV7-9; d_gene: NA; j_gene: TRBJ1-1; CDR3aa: CASSLTGTNTEAFF; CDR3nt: TGTGCCAGCAGCCTTACAGGGACGAACACTGAAGCTTTCTTT
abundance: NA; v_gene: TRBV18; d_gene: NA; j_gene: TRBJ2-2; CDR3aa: CASSLPPNTGELFF; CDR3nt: TGTGCCAGCTCACTTCCACCAAACACCGGGGAGCTGTTTTTT
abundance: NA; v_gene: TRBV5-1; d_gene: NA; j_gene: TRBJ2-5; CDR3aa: CASSLLFGIQETQYF; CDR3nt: TGCGCCAGCAGCTTGCTTTTCGGGATCCAAGAGACCCAGTACTTC
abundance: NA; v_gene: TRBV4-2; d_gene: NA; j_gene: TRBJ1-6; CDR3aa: CASSQAGLNSPLHF; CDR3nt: TGTGCCAGCAGCCAAGCGGGGCTTAATTCACCCCTCCACTTT
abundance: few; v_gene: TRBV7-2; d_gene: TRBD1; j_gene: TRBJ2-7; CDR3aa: CASSADRGGRHEQYF; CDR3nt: TGTGCCAGCAGCGCAGACAGGGGCGGTCGCCACGAGCAGTACTTC
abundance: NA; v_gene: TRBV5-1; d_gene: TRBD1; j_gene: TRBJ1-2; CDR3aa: CASSEDRAYGYTF; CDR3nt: TGCGCCAGCAGCGAGGACAGGGCCTATGGCTACACCTTC
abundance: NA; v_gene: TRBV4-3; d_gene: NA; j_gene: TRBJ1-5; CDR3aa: CASSQQGGQPQHF; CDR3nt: TGCGCCAGCAGCCAACAGGGCGGACAGCCCCAGCATTTT
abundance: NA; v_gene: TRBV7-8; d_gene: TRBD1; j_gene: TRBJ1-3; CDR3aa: CASSLGTGGNTIYF; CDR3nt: TGTGCCAGCAGCTTAGGGACAGGGGGAAACACCATATATTTT
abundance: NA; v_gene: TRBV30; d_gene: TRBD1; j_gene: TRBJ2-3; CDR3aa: CASGARGQTDTQYF; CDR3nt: TGTGCTTCCGGGGCCAGGGGGCAAACAGATACGCAGTATTTT
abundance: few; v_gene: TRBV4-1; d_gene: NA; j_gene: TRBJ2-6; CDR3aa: CASSQPGRSSGANVLTF; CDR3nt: TGCGCCAGCAGCCAACCGGGACGGAGCTCTGGGGCCAACGTCCTGACTTTC
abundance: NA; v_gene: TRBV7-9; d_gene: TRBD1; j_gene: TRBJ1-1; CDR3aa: CASSSTGATEAFF; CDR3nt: TGTGCCAGCAGCTCTACAGGGGCCACTGAAGCTTTCTTT
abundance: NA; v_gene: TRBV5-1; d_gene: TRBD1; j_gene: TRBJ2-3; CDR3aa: CASSPDTGGMDTQYF; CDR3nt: TGCGCCAGCAGCCCCGATACAGGGGGCATGGATACGCAGTATTTT
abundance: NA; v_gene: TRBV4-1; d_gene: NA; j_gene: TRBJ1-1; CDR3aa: CASSQVRNTEAFF; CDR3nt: TGCGCCAGCAGCCAAGTCAGGAACACTGAAGCTTTCTTT
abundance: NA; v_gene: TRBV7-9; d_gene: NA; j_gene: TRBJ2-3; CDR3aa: CASSFAGTTDTQYF; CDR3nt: TGTGCCAGCAGCTTTGCGGGAACCACAGATACGCAGTATTTT
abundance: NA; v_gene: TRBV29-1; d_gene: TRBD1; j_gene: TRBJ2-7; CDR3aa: CSASPGQGSYEQYF; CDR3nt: TGCAGCGCCTCCCCGGGACAGGGATCCTACGAGCAGTACTTC
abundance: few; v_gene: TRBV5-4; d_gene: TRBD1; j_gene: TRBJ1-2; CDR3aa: CASSFAQGNVYTF; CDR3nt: TGTGCCAGCAGCTTCGCACAGGGGAACGTCTACACCTTC
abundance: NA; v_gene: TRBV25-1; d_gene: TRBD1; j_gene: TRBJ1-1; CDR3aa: CASSAGDRGYTEAFF; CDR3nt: TGTGCCAGCAGTGCTGGGGACAGGGGGTACACTGAAGCTTTCTTT
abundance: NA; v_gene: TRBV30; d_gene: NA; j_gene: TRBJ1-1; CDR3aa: CAWSAGADTEAFF; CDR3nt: TGTGCCTGGAGTGCTGGGGCGGACACTGAAGCTTTCTTT
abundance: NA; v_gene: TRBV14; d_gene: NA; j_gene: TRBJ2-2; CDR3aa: CASSQAWPPVTGELFF; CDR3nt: TGTGCCAGCAGCCAAGCATGGCCGCCGGTCACCGGGGAGCTGTTTTTT
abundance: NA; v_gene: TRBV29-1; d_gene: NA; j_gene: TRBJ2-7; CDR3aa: CSVEDQPYEQYF; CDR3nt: TGCAGCGTTGAGGATCAACCCTACGAGCAGTACTTC
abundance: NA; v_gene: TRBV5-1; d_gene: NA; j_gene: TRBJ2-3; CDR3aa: CASSLGRRDTQYF; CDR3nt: TGCGCCAGCAGCTTGGGGAGGAGAGATACGCAGTATTTT
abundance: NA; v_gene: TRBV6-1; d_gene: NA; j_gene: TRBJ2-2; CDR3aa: CATNPQGAGTGELFF; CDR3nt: TGTGCCACCAACCCACAGGGTGCGGGGACCGGGGAGCTGTTTTTT
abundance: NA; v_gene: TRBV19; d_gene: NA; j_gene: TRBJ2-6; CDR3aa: CASTGTAGANVLTF; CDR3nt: TGTGCCAGTACAGGGACCGCTGGGGCCAACGTCCTGACTTTC
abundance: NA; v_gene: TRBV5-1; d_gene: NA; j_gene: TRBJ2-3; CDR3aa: CASRMEEGTDTQYF; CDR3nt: TGCGCCAGCAGGATGGAAGAGGGAACAGATACGCAGTATTTT
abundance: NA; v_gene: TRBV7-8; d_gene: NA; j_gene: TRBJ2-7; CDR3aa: CASSPQAGTQSYEQYF; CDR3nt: TGTGCCAGCAGCCCCCAGGCGGGGACACAGTCCTACGAGCAGTACTTC